The 10 T cell receptor beta chains listed next were all sequenced from one sample in a study of post-analysis software for immune sequencing data. Study-level points and caveats: In patients, TRBV5-6, TRBV5-1 and TRBV20-1 belonged to roughly 5 TRBV segments found more frequently than in controls.

Their recognized antigens are unknown. Unique molecular identifiers had been added to the TCR beta cDNA libraries. TCRdb used MiXCR to reprocess the PCR reads, holding one entry per CDR3 protein. This table holds roughly 430,000 distinct CDR3 sequences, 30% to 40% found once. Sequencing input: blood. All receptors come from a girl aged 2-15 years with multiple sclerosis.

Concerning this clonotype itself: An end of the junction does not agree with germline; a read error may underlie this. The rearrangement uses TRBV5-5 and TRBJ2-1; 13 bases are a match to TRBD2. Germline CDR1 reads SGHKS; CDR2 reads YYEKEE (reference sequence). The CDR3 sequence is 15 residues long. The CDR3: CASRLTGLAGNEQFF. The CDR3 DNA is TGCGCCAGCAGGTTAACGGGACTAGCGGGGAATGAGCAGTTCTTC. The full variable domain, rest sourced from reference TRBV5-5 and TRBJ2-1, is DAGVTQSPTHLIKTRGQQVTLRCSPISGHKSVSWYQQVLGQGPQFIFQYYEKEERGRGNFPDRFSARQFPNYSSELNVNALLLGDSALYLCASRLTGLAGNEQFFGPGTRLTVL.

V and J are TRBV7-8 and TRBJ2-1, with D perhaps assigned TRBD1 or TRBD2 (5 bases each). V was shortened by 5 bases and J by 10 bases, with 18 bases between the two germline ends. Per the germline V gene, CDR1 is SGHVS and CDR2 is FQNEAQ. This CDR3 is built from 14 residues. CDR3 in amino acids: CASSPRTRTGEQFF. As DNA, the CDR3 is TGTGCCAGCAGCCCGCGGACACGGACTGGGGAGCAGTTCTTC. Full variable domain (rest looked up from reference TRBV7-8 and TRBJ2-1): GAGVSQSPRYKVAKRGQDVALRCDPISGHVSLFWYQQALGQGPEFLTYFQNEAQLDKSGLPSDRFFAERPEGSVSTLKIQRTQQEDSAVYLCASSPRTRTGEQFFGPGTRLTVL.

The V and J genes are TRBV6-2 or TRBV6-3 and TRBJ2-3; 10 nucleotides align to TRBD1. The V segment lost 6 bases and the J segment 5 bases; nucleotides outside the gene matches: 11. The CDR3 sequence is 16 residues long. CDR1 and CDR2 from the germline V gene are MNHEY and SVGEGT. CDR3 nucleotides: TGTGCCAGCAGCTTCTCGGGACAGGGGAGGATAGATACGCAGTATTTT. This codes for CASSFSGQGRIDTQYF.

The chain carries TRBV6-2 or TRBV6-3 and TRBJ1-1, with D unresolved. The CDR3 covers 12 residues. The V end lost 5 bases, the J end lost 6 bases, and 10 bases lay between the germline ends. Germline CDR1 is MNHEY and CDR2 is SVGEGT. CDR3 sequence: CASSPPRPEAFF. The CDR3 region has the DNA TGTGCCAGCAGTCCACCCCGCCCTGAAGCTTTCTTT.

This clonotype was counted between two and nine times. This chain connects TRBV4-1 to TRBJ2-7; TRBD1 aligns across 9 bases. The ends lost 5 bases at V and 5 bases at J; junction bases unmatched: 10. Germline V gives CDR1 MGHRA, CDR2 YSYEKL. The CDR3 has 15 amino acids. The CDR3 DNA is TGCGCCAGCAGCTTTAACCGGGACAGGGATCACGAGCAGTACTTC. This translates into CASSFNRDRDHEQYF.

The chain links TRBV5-1 to TRBJ2-1; 7 nucleotides line up with TRBD2. This CDR3 region has 16 residues. Germline V CDR1 and CDR2: SGHRS, YFSETQ. V was clipped by 0 bases and J by 3 bases; unmatched bases: 6. CDR3 DNA sequence: TGCGCCAGCAGCTTGGAAGGGGCTAGCGGCTACAATGAGCAGTTCTTC. Protein product: CASSLEGASGYNEQFF.

The chain is built from TRBV20-1 and TRBJ2-3, with D maybe TRBD2 (5 bases). Germline lookup yields CDR1 DFQATT and CDR2 SNEGSKA (reference sequence). The CDR3 spans 13 residues. V was cut by 6 bases and J by 0 bases, with 10 bases left in between. The CDR3 bases are TGCAGTGCAGCGGAAACTAGCACAGATACGCAGTATTTT. Translation: CSAAETSTDTQYF.

This clonotype was counted only a few times. The chain combines TRBV28 with TRBJ2-1; maybe TRBD2 (5 bases). V lost 3 bases, J lost 3 bases, and 9 bases lay in between. Germline CDR1 is MDHEN and CDR2 is SYDVKM. The CDR3 totals 14 residues. In DNA form, the CDR3 reads TGTGCCAGCAGTTTCCAGCGGCACTACAATGAGCAGTTCTTC. It specifies CASSFQRHYNEQFF.

The V call is TRBV20-1, the J call TRBJ2-7; TRBD2 agrees at 14 bases. Judging by the DNA end, TRBJ2-5 fits better; the J call may be wrong. Germline values: CDR1 DFQATT, CDR2 SNEGSKA (reference sequence). The CDR3 sequence is 16 residues long. DNA of the CDR3: TGCAGTGCTAGGGGCGGGACTAGCGGGAGTCGGGAGACCCAGTACTTC. Translation gives CSARGGTSGSRETQYF.

The chain uses TRBV15 and TRBJ2-5; the D gene could be TRBD1 or TRBD2 (6 bases each). V was clipped by 0 bases and J by 4 bases, with 12 bases between them. Germline CDR1 is LNHNV and CDR2 is YYDKDF (reference sequence). The CDR3 has 15 amino acids. In DNA form, the CDR3 reads TGTGCCACCAGCAGAGATGGGGGGCGGGTAGAGACCCAGTACTTC. Its translation is CATSRDGGRVETQYF.